These T cell receptor beta chains were read from a single sample in a study of OX40 agonist ivuxolimab in advanced cancers. Clones were sequenced by immunoSEQ multiplex PCR, and TCRdb holds only the in-frame ones, with some missing. The profile shows about 73,000 clones, 75% to 95% of them singletons. Material: CD4+ or CD8+ T cells sorted from blood, obtained in a trial of the OX40 agonist ivuxolimab. These receptors were collected from an adult with an advanced solid tumor such as melanoma, head and neck, liver or kidney cancer. CDR3s include the opening cysteine and the closing phenylalanine or tryptophan. D genes are given only for firm matches. Size tells how often a clone was seen (once, few, many) or the class of an expanded clone, and some rows leave it out.

clone size: NA; J gene: TRBJ2-1; CDR3 length: 13; V gene: TRBV7-2; D gene: NA; CDR3 protein: CASSLQRHNEQFF; CDR3 DNA: TGTGCCAGCAGCTTACAGCGGCACAATGAGCAGTTCTTC
clone size: NA; J gene: TRBJ1-1; CDR3 length: 15; V gene: TRBV19; D gene: NA; CDR3 protein: CASSSHRAGNTEAFF; CDR3 DNA: TGTGCCAGTAGTTCCCACAGGGCTGGGAACACTGAAGCTTTCTTT
clone size: once; J gene: TRBJ1-1; CDR3 length: 13; V gene: TRBV10-2; D gene: NA; CDR3 protein: CASSRDGNTEAFF; CDR3 DNA: TGCGCCAGCAGTCGGGACGGGAACACTGAAGCTTTCTTT
clone size: NA; J gene: TRBJ2-5; CDR3 length: 15; V gene: TRBV2; D gene: TRBD2; CDR3 protein: CASSEGQAWEGTQYF; CDR3 DNA: TGTGCCAGCAGTGAAGGTCAGGCCTGGGAGGGGACCCAGTACTTC
clone size: NA; J gene: TRBJ1-1; CDR3 length: 13; V gene: TRBV5-1; D gene: NA; CDR3 protein: CASSLLHNTEAFF; CDR3 DNA: TGCGCCAGCAGCTTGTTGCACAACACTGAAGCTTTCTTT
clone size: NA; J gene: TRBJ2-1; CDR3 length: 16; V gene: TRBV7-9; D gene: TRBD2; CDR3 protein: CASSLRGLAGNNEQFF; CDR3 DNA: TGTGCCAGCAGCTTACGGGGGCTAGCGGGCAACAATGAGCAGTTCTTC
clone size: NA; J gene: TRBJ2-5; CDR3 length: 17; V gene: TRBV7-6; D gene: TRBD1; CDR3 protein: CASSLDPFGTAQETQYF; CDR3 DNA: TGTGCCAGCAGCTTAGACCCATTCGGGACAGCCCAAGAGACCCAGTACTTC
clone size: NA; J gene: TRBJ2-5; CDR3 length: 16; V gene: TRBV19; D gene: NA; CDR3 protein: CASSIRLALYQETQYF; CDR3 DNA: TGTGCCAGTAGTATTCGGCTAGCGCTGTACCAAGAGACCCAGTACTTC
clone size: NA; J gene: TRBJ1-2; CDR3 length: 13; V gene: TRBV30; D gene: NA; CDR3 protein: CAWSVRGAGGYTF; CDR3 DNA: TGTGCCTGGAGTGTACGGGGGGCTGGCGGCTACACCTTC
clone size: once; J gene: TRBJ1-6; CDR3 length: 12; V gene: TRBV5-6; D gene: NA; CDR3 protein: CASSFGDAPLHF; CDR3 DNA: TGTGCCAGCAGCTTCGGGGATGCACCCCTCCACTTT
clone size: NA; J gene: TRBJ1-1; CDR3 length: 17; V gene: TRBV11-2; D gene: NA; CDR3 protein: CASSLATTSTMNTEAFF; CDR3 DNA: TGTGCCAGCAGCTTAGCGACTACTAGTACCATGAACACTGAAGCTTTCTTT
clone size: NA; J gene: TRBJ2-1; CDR3 length: 12; V gene: TRBV19; D gene: NA; CDR3 protein: CASRSRRNEQFF; CDR3 DNA: TGTGCCAGTAGGAGTCGCCGCAATGAGCAGTTCTTC
clone size: once; J gene: TRBJ2-5; CDR3 length: 15; V gene: TRBV5-4; D gene: TRBD2; CDR3 protein: CASSVAGGLQETQYF; CDR3 DNA: TGTGCCAGCAGCGTAGCGGGAGGGCTACAAGAGACCCAGTACTTC
clone size: NA; J gene: TRBJ2-6; CDR3 length: 16; V gene: TRBV28; D gene: NA; CDR3 protein: CASSFRRPSGANVLTF; CDR3 DNA: TGTGCCAGCAGTTTTAGGCGGCCCTCTGGGGCCAACGTCCTGACTTTC
clone size: NA; J gene: TRBJ2-7; CDR3 length: 12; V gene: TRBV30; D gene: NA; CDR3 protein: CACHYSGTPQYF; CDR3 DNA: TGTGCCTGTCATTACTCCGGGACCCCGCAGTACTTC